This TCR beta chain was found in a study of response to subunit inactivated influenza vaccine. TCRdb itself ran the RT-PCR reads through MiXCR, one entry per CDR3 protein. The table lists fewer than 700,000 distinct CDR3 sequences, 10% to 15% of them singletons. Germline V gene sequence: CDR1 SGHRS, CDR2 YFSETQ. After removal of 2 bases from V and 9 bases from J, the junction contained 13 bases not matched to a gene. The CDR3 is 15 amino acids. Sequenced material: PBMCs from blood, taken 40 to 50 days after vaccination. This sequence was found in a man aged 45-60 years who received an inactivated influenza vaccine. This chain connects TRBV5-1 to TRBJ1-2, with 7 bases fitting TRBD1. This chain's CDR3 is CASSLTGGEGGSYTF. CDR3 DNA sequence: TGCGCCAGCAGCTTAACCGGGGGTGAAGGGGGCAGCTACACCTTC. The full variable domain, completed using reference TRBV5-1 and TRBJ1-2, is KAGVTQTPRYLIKTRGQQVTLSCSPISGHRSVSWYQQTPGQGLQFLFEYFSETQRNKGNFPGRFSGRQFSNSRSEMNVSTLELGDSALYLCASSLTGGEGGSYTFGSGTRLTVV.